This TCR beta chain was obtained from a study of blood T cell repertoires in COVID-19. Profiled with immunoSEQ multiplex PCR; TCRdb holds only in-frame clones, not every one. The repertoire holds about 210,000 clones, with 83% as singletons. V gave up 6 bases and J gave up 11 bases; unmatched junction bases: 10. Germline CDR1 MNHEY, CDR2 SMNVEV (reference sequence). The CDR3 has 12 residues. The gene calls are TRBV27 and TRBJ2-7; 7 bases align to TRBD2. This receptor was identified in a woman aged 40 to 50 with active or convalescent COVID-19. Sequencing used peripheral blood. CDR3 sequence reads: CASRGSSGREYF. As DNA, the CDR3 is TGTGCCAGCAGGGGATCCAGTGGGAGGGAGTACTTC.